Each of the 5 T cell receptor beta chains below was sequenced from the same sample in a study of blood T cells in healthy people across ages. Together with a sample-barcoded 5' primer, a J-beta primer mix was included in a second PCR lasting roughly 7 to 11 cycles. TCRdb redid the calling of the 5' RACE reads with MiXCR, one entry per CDR3 protein. The data hold around 800,000 distinct CDR3 sequences, with roughly 44% observed a single time. Material: blood. These receptor sequences come from a man aged 55 to 69 in good health.

This clonotype was seen more than once but under ten times. CDR3 coding DNA: TGTGCCAGCAGTTTTCGGGGGGCGGGGTATGGCTACACCTTC. It translates to CASSFRGAGYGYTF. The chain has TRBV27 and TRBJ1-2; D might be TRBD1 (6 bases). The CDR3 is 14 residues long. Germline CDR1 is MNHEY and CDR2 is SMNVEV (reference sequence). The V and J ends lost 3 bases and 5 bases respectively, with 13 bases between them.

This chain links TRBV20-1 with TRBJ1-1; D ambiguous. This CDR3 region has 14 residues. Looked up from germline, CDR1 is DFQATT and CDR2 is SNEGSKA (reference sequence). V lost 3 bases to trimming and J lost 0 bases, with 11 bases between them. CDR3 region: CSARPGPMNTEAFF. CDR3 coding DNA: TGCAGTGCTAGGCCCGGGCCTATGAACACTGAAGCTTTCTTT.

This clonotype was detected only a few times. V gene TRBV12-3 or TRBV12-4 combines with J gene TRBJ1-2; 10 bases are a match to TRBD1. Losses at the gene ends were 6 bases for V and 4 bases for J; bases not matched to a gene: 11. The CDR3 totals 16 residues. DNA for the CDR3: TGTGCCAGCAGCCCGACAGGGGGCCCTATGTCCTATGGCTACACCTTC. Residues: CASSPTGGPMSYGYTF.

This sequence joins TRBV7-9 and TRBJ2-5; D may be TRBD1 or TRBD2 (5 bases each). Trimming shortened V by 1 base and J by 11 bases, and 20 bases separated the two germline ends. The CDR3 runs to 15 residues. Germline V lookup: CDR1 SEHNR, CDR2 FQNEAQ (reference sequence). In DNA form, the CDR3 reads TGTGCCAGCAGCTTAGTCGGGACCCCTAACGAGGGGCAGTACTTC. This encodes CASSLVGTPNEGQYF.

This clonotype was counted a few times. The chain has TRBV20-1 and TRBJ2-7, with 9 positions matching TRBD1. Germline V CDR1 and CDR2: DFQATT, SNEGSKA (reference sequence). The CDR3 sequence is 15 residues long. Trimming cost V 0 bases and J 5 bases; bases outside gene matches: 8. In DNA form, the CDR3 reads TGCAGTGCTAGAGATGGGGACAGGGTATGGCACGAGCAGTACTTC. This translates into CSARDGDRVWHEQYF.